The 14 T cell receptor beta chains given below trace back to one sample, sequenced in a study of shared clonotypes between healthy human individuals. Libraries were prepared by immunoSEQ multiplex PCR; TCRdb keeps only in-frame clonotypes and omits some of them. The data contain over a million clones, around 97% of them singletons. The sample consisted of naive CD4+ T cells sorted from blood. Stated subset: CD45RA+ positively selected. The receptors stem from a man aged 25 to 40 in good health.

This chain uses TRBV5-1 with TRBJ2-2; perhaps D is TRBD1 or TRBD2 (5 bases each). The V end lost 0 bases, the J end lost 1 base, and 10 bases lay between the germline ends. Germline V gene sequence: CDR1 SGHRS, CDR2 YFSETQ. The CDR3 is 16 amino acids. Here the CDR3 reads CASSLAGTVNTGELFF. For the CDR3, the DNA is TGCGCCAGCAGCTTGGCTGGGACGGTGAACACCGGGGAGCTGTTTTTT.

V gene TRBV28 combines with J gene TRBJ2-3; 7 bases line up with TRBD2. Germline CDR1 MDHEN, CDR2 SYDVKM. The CDR3 is 14 residues long. V shed 8 bases and J 4 bases; nucleotides not matched to a gene: 9. Written as DNA, the CDR3 is TGTGCCAGCTTGGGGCGGGAGACCTCAGATACGCAGTATTTT. It is translated as CASLGRETSDTQYF.

This chain joins TRBV5-1 and TRBJ2-2; D is uncertain. Germline V gene lookup returns CDR1 SGHRS and CDR2 YFSETQ. The CDR3 consists of 17 residues. V was pared by 1 base and J by 10 bases, with 23 bases between. The chain's CDR3 is CASSLRQRSGQPLELFF. The DNA for the CDR3 is TGCGCCAGCAGCTTGCGGCAAAGGAGTGGCCAACCATTGGAGCTGTTTTTT.

The chain carries TRBV11-2 and TRBJ1-4; D is undetermined. Germline V gene data show CDR1 as SGHAT and CDR2 as FQNNGV. V lost 9 bases and J lost 5, with 13 bases in between. The CDR3 spans 13 residues. CDR3 nucleotides: TGTGCCAGTAGCCCAAGGGTGAATGAAAAACTGTTTTTT. This codes for CASSPRVNEKLFF. Full variable domain (outside the CDR3, taken from reference TRBV11-2 and TRBJ1-4): EAGVAQSPRYKIIEKRQSVAFWCNPISGHATLYWYQQILGQGPKLLIQFQNNGVVDDSQLPKDRFSAERLKGVDSTLKIQPAKLEDSAVYLCASSPRVNEKLFFGSGTQLSVL.

The chain uses TRBV7-9 and TRBJ2-7; no definite D call. Trimming took off 1 base at V and 5 bases at J, with 12 bases between the two ends. Germline V gene sequence: CDR1 SEHNR, CDR2 FQNEAQ (reference sequence). CDR3 size: 14 residues. CDR3 loop: CASSLGLVVDEQYF. CDR3 DNA: TGTGCCAGCAGCTTAGGGCTAGTCGTGGACGAGCAGTACTTC.

The V call is TRBV6-6, the J call TRBJ2-5, with TRBD2 identical over 12 bases. The V gene's germline CDR1 is MNHNY and CDR2 SVGAGI (reference sequence). The CDR3 loop spans 16 amino acids. The junction had 14 bases not matched to a gene; V was cut back by 6 bases and J by 9 bases. The CDR3 DNA reads TGTGCCAGCAGACTCAGACTAGCGGGAGATTCTGTGGCCCAGTACTTC. Its translation: CASRLRLAGDSVAQYF.

The CDR3 sequence is CASSSNRRDSGANVLTF. CDR3 nucleotide sequence: TGTGCCAGCAGCTCGAACCGCAGAGATTCTGGGGCCAACGTCCTGACTTTC. The chain joins TRBV7-9 to TRBJ2-6; D call uncertain. The CDR3 covers 17 residues. Germline V lookup: CDR1 SEHNR, CDR2 FQNEAQ (reference sequence). V lost 4 bases to trimming and J lost 1 base, with 14 bases between them.

This clone occurred once. DNA for the CDR3: TGTGCCAGCAGCTGGGAGGGGGCCCGGTCCTACGAGCAGTACTTC. This encodes CASSWEGARSYEQYF. The chain uses TRBV5-4 and TRBJ2-7; D is tentatively TRBD1 or TRBD2 (7 bases each). This CDR3 spans 15 amino acids. V was clipped by 3 bases and J by 1 base, with 14 bases between them. The germline gives CDR1 SGHNT, CDR2 YYREEE (reference sequence).

The V gene is TRBV5-6, the J gene TRBJ2-5; D gene unclear. V was trimmed by 1 base and J by 3 bases, leaving 4 bases between them. This CDR3 contains 12 residues. CDR1 and CDR2 from the germline V gene are SGHDT and YYEEEE. DNA of the CDR3: TGTGCCAGCAGCTTGATGAAAGAGACCCAGTACTTC. Protein sequence: CASSLMKETQYF. Full variable domain (rest looked up from reference TRBV5-6 and TRBJ2-5): DAGVTQSPTHLIKTRGQQVTLRCSPKSGHDTVSWYQQALGQGPQFIFQYYEEEERQRGNFPDRFSGHQFPNYSSELNVNALLLGDSALYLCASSLMKETQYFGPGTRLLVL.

The V call is TRBV9, the J call TRBJ2-7; 9 bases fit TRBD2. V lost 0 bases, J lost 3 bases, and 4 bases stayed unmatched. Germline V gene lookup returns CDR1 SGDLS and CDR2 YYNGEE. The CDR3 covers 15 residues. The CDR3 region is CASSVDPSGDYEQYF. The DNA of the CDR3 is TGTGCCAGCAGCGTAGACCCTAGCGGGGACTACGAGCAGTACTTC.

This clone has a single count. The rearrangement uses TRBV7-8 and TRBJ2-3, with TRBD1 identical over 8 bases. The CDR3 has 15 amino acids. Trimming cost V 4 bases and J 2 bases; bases outside gene matches: 5. From germline, CDR1 is SGHVS and CDR2 FQNEAQ. The CDR3 nucleotides are TGTGCCAGCAGCTCGGGACAGGTGACCACAGATACGCAGTATTTT. Translated: CASSSGQVTTDTQYF.

This chain connects TRBV19 to TRBJ2-1; a weak D match, TRBD1 (6 bases). Trimming pared 6 bases from V and 7 bases from J, leaving 13 bases between. CDR1 LNHDA and CDR2 SQIVND come from the germline V gene (reference sequence). CDR3 length equals 13 residues. CDR3 sequence: CASSLLGANEQFF. The CDR3 DNA is TGTGCCAGTAGCTTATTGGGGGCAAATGAGCAGTTCTTC.

The rearrangement links TRBV11-3 to TRBJ2-7; D is perhaps TRBD1 (6 bases). CDR1 and CDR2 from the germline V gene are SGHNT and YENEEA. V lost 1 base to trimming and J lost 1 base, with 11 bases between them. The CDR3 totals 15 residues. DNA of the CDR3: TGTGCCAGCAGCTTAGGGGGGACACGGTCCTACGAGCAGTACTTC. It is translated as CASSLGGTRSYEQYF.

The chain has TRBV27 and TRBJ2-6, with 7 bases that match TRBD2. The CDR3 is made up of 18 amino acids. Germline V CDR1 and CDR2: MNHEY, SMNVEV (reference sequence). The V segment lost 3 bases and the J segment 1 base; nucleotides outside the gene matches: 9. The CDR3 loop is CASSFSAGVPSGANVLTF. DNA for the CDR3: TGTGCCAGCAGTTTTTCGGCGGGGGTCCCGTCTGGGGCCAACGTCCTGACTTTC.